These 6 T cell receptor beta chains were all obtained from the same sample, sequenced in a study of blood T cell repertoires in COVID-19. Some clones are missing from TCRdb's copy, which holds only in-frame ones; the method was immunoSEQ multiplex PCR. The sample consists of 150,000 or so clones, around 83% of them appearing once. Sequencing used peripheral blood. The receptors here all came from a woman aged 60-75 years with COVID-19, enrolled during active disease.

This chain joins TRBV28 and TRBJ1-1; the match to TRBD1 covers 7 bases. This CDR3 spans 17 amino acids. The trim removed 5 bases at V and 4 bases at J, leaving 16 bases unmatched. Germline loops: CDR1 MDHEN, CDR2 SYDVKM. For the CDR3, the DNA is TGTGCCAGCAGTCCCGAGGGGGCGACTATGCAGAGCACTGAAGCTTTCTTT. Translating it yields CASSPEGATMQSTEAFF. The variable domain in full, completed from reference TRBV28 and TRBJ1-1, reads DVKVTQSSRYLVKRTGEKVFLECVQDMDHENMFWYRQDPGLGLRLIYFSYDVKMKEKGDIPEGYSVSREKKERFSLILESASTNQTSMYLCASSPEGATMQSTEAFFGQGTRLTVV.

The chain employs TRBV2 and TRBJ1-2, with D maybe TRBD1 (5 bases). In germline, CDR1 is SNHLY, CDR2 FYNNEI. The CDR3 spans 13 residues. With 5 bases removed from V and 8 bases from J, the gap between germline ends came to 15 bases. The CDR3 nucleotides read TGTGCCAGCAGTAGGCTCCCGGGGGAGGGCTACACCTTC. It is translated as CASSRLPGEGYTF.

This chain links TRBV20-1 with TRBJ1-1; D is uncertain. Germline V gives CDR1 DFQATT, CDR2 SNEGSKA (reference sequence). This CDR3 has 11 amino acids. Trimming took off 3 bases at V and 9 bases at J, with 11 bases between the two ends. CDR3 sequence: CSASNQVKAFF. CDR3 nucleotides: TGCAGTGCTAGTAATCAGGTGAAAGCTTTCTTT.

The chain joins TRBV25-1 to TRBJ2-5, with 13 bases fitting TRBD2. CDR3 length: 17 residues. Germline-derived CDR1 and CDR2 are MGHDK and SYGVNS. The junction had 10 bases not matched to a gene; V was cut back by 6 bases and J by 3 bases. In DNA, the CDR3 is TGTGCCAGCAGCGAAAAAATTGGACTAGCGGGAGAAGAGACCCAGTACTTC. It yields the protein CASSEKIGLAGEETQYF.

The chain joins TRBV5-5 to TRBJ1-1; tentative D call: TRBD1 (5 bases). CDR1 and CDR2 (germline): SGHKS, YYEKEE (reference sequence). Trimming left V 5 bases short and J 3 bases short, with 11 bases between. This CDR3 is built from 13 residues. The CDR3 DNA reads TGTGCCAGCAGTGGGACTGTGGACACTGAAGCTTTCTTT. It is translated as CASSGTVDTEAFF.

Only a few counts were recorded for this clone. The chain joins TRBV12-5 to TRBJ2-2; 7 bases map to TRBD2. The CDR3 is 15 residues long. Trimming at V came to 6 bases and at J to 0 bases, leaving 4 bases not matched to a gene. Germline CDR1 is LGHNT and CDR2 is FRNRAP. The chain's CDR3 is CASGRLAANTGELFF. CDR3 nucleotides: TGTGCTAGTGGCCGGCTAGCGGCGAACACCGGGGAGCTGTTTTTT. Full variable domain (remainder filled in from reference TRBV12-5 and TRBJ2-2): DARVTQTPRHKVTEMGQEVTMRCQPILGHNTVFWYRQTMMQGLELLAYFRNRAPLDDSGMPKDRFSAEMPDATLATLKIQPSEPRDSAVYFCASGRLAANTGELFFGEGSRLTVL.